These T cell receptor beta chains were read from a single sample in a study of blood T cell repertoires in COVID-19. The protocol was immunoSEQ multiplex PCR, while the TCRdb copy is restricted to in-frame clones and leaves out a portion. This sample has roughly 56,000 clones, with 89% found just once. Sequencing was done on a sample of peripheral blood. The receptor set was obtained from a woman between 55 and 75 years old with COVID-19, enrolled during active disease. Both conserved end residues are part of each CDR3. The D gene is left open where the match is weak. Clone size is not always given. Where it is, it says once, few, many or a class for expanded clones.

J gene	V gene	clone size	D gene	CDR3 length	CDR3 DNA	CDR3 protein
TRBJ1-2	TRBV11-1	NA	NA	12	TGTGCCAGCAGCTTATCTACCTATGGCTACACCTTC	CASSLSTYGYTF
TRBJ2-7	TRBV5-1	NA	TRBD1	13	TGCGCCAGCAGCTTCCAGGGGGCCAACGAGCAGTACTTC	CASSFQGANEQYF
TRBJ2-5	TRBV7-9	NA	NA	14	TGTGCCAGCAGCAAGTCAGGGAACTCAGAGACCCAGTACTTC	CASSKSGNSETQYF
TRBJ1-4	TRBV20-1	few	NA	14	TGCAGTGCTAGTGAGGGCTCAACTAATGAAAAACTGTTTTTT	CSASEGSTNEKLFF
TRBJ1-6	TRBV4-3	NA	TRBD1	18	TGCGCCAGCAGCCAAGATCCGGGACAGGGGACCTATAATTCACCCCTCCACTTT	CASSQDPGQGTYNSPLHF
TRBJ1-1	TRBV28	NA	NA	18	TGTGCCAGCAGCTCAAACCTTCCTAAGGGGGTCACGAACACTGAAGCTTTCTTT	CASSSNLPKGVTNTEAFF
TRBJ2-7	TRBV3-1/TRBV3-2	NA	TRBD1	16	TGTGCCAGCAGCCAAGATCAGGCGGACAGGGCCCACGAGCAGTACTTC	CASSQDQADRAHEQYF
TRBJ2-5	TRBV6-5	few	TRBD1	16	TGTGCCAGCAGTTACGGACAGGGGGCGCTTTCTGAGACCCAGTACTTC	CASSYGQGALSETQYF
TRBJ1-2	TRBV27	few	TRBD1	13	TGTGCCAGCAGCTTGACAGGGGCCTATGGCTACACCTTC	CASSLTGAYGYTF
TRBJ2-1	TRBV4-2	NA	TRBD2	15	TGTGCCAGCAGCCAAGAGGCTAGCGGGGACAATGAGCAGTTCTTC	CASSQEASGDNEQFF
TRBJ2-7	TRBV5-6	NA	TRBD1	15	TGTGCCAGCAGCGCCATCGGACAGGGGTCCTACGAGCAGTACTTC	CASSAIGQGSYEQYF
TRBJ1-2	TRBV18	NA	NA	16	TGTGCCAGCTCACCCCAAGGCACAGGTAACTACTATGGCTACACCTTC	CASSPQGTGNYYGYTF
TRBJ1-2	TRBV12-3/TRBV12-4	NA	NA	13	TGTGCCAGCAGTCCCAGTGATAACTATGGCTACACCTTC	CASSPSDNYGYTF
TRBJ2-1	TRBV6-5	NA	TRBD2	15	TGTGCCAGCAGGGTTAGCGGGGGGTCCTACAATGAGCAGTTCTTC	CASRVSGGSYNEQFF
TRBJ1-1	TRBV6-2/TRBV6-3	NA	NA	15	TGTGCCAGCCGCCATTCAGGGGCAGCGAACACTGAAGCTTTCTTT	CASRHSGAANTEAFF
TRBJ1-5	TRBV28	few	NA	15	TGTGCCTCGTCACTGGGGCAGGGAGGATATCAGCCCCAGCATTTT	CASSLGQGGYQPQHF
TRBJ2-5	TRBV5-1	NA	NA	11	TGCGCCAGCAGGCAGCAAGAGACCCAGTACTTC	CASRQQETQYF
TRBJ2-6	TRBV3-1/TRBV3-2	NA	TRBD2	15	TGTGCCAGCAGCCAAGGTAGCGGGGGGTCCCCGGTCCTGACTTTC	CASSQGSGGSPVLTF
TRBJ2-1	TRBV11-2	NA	TRBD2	16	TGTGCCAGCAGCTACACCGGGACTAGCGGTTACAATGAGCAGTTCTTC	CASSYTGTSGYNEQFF
TRBJ1-3	TRBV6-1	NA	NA	17	TGTGCCAGCAGTGAATATACAGTCTCGAACTCTGGAAACACCATATATTTT	CASSEYTVSNSGNTIYF
TRBJ1-1	TRBV6-2/TRBV6-3	once	TRBD1	14	TGTGCCAGCAGTTACGTGACAGGGGTCGCTGAAGCTTTCTTT	CASSYVTGVAEAFF
TRBJ1-2	TRBV11-2	NA	TRBD1	14	TGTGCCAGCAGCCCGGCGGGACAGGGGTATGGCTACACCTTC	CASSPAGQGYGYTF
TRBJ2-7	TRBV27	NA	TRBD1	13	TGTGCCAGCGCCGTGGACAGGGTAGGAGAGCAGTACTTC	CASAVDRVGEQYF
TRBJ2-1	TRBV19	NA	NA	13	TGTGCCAGTAGTACCCCCGGCGGGAATGAGCAGTTCTTC	CASSTPGGNEQFF
TRBJ2-7	TRBV5-1	NA	NA	18	TGCGCCAGCAGCGCAGCCGGGACACGGTTCCAACGAAGCCACGAGCAGTACTTC	CASSAAGTRFQRSHEQYF
TRBJ2-1	TRBV7-8	NA	TRBD1	17	TGTGCCAGCAGCCCCCCGCCCGGACAGGACTCCTACAATGAGCAGTTCTTC	CASSPPPGQDSYNEQFF
TRBJ1-6	TRBV18	NA	TRBD1	16	TGTGCCAGCTCACCAAGGCAGGGGGCTGGAAATTCACCCCTCCACTTT	CASSPRQGAGNSPLHF
TRBJ1-1	TRBV28	NA	TRBD1	13	TGTGCCAGCAGAAACACCTTACAGGGGGAAGCTTTCTTT	CASRNTLQGEAFF
TRBJ2-3	TRBV20-1	NA	NA	11	TGCAGTGCTAGAGAACGGACTCACCAGTATTTT	CSARERTHQYF
TRBJ2-1	TRBV7-2	NA	TRBD2	14	TGTGCCAGCGTGGGACTAACGGGAGTAGGTGAGCAGTTCTTC	CASVGLTGVGEQFF
TRBJ2-1	TRBV10-3	NA	TRBD2	14	TGTGCCATCAGTGGACTAGCGGAGTACAATGAGCAGTTCTTC	CAISGLAEYNEQFF
TRBJ1-5	TRBV10-1	NA	TRBD1	15	TGCGCCAGCAGTGAGAGGGGACAGCCGAATCAGCCCCAGCATTTT	CASSERGQPNQPQHF
TRBJ2-3	TRBV14	NA	NA	17	TGTGCCAGCAGCCAAGGCCCCTCTGATAGCGTCACAGATACGCAGTATTTT	CASSQGPSDSVTDTQYF
TRBJ1-1	TRBV6-5	NA	TRBD1	14	TGTGCCAGCAGTACGGACAGGGGGTACACTGAAGCTTTCTTT	CASSTDRGYTEAFF
TRBJ2-7	TRBV7-2	NA	TRBD1	15	TGTGCCAGCAGCTCCCGGGACAGGGTATTTTACGAGCAGTACTTC	CASSSRDRVFYEQYF
TRBJ2-7	TRBV27	NA	NA	14	TGTGCCAGCAGCGGGACTGCCTTCGCCTACGAGCAGTACTTC	CASSGTAFAYEQYF
TRBJ2-2	TRBV10-3	NA	NA	16	TGTGCCATCAGCGACTTGTCGGAAAAAATCACCGGGGAGCTGTTTTTT	CAISDLSEKITGELFF
TRBJ2-1	TRBV10-3	NA	TRBD1	13	TGTGCCATCAGGGGACAGGGGCTCAATGAGCAGTTCTTC	CAIRGQGLNEQFF
TRBJ1-1	TRBV7-9	NA	NA	13	TGTGCCAGCAGCCCCGGAGGGGAAACTGAAGCTTTCTTT	CASSPGGETEAFF
TRBJ2-3	TRBV11-2	NA	TRBD2	18	TGTGCCAGCAGCTTAGGTTTGTCTAGCCAGCGGGAACCCTCTACGCAGTATTTT	CASSLGLSSQREPSTQYF
TRBJ2-2	TRBV28	NA	TRBD2	17	TGTGCCAGCAGTTTATGGCCGGGACTAGCGGACACCGGGGAGCTGTTTTTT	CASSLWPGLADTGELFF
TRBJ1-5	TRBV5-6	NA	TRBD1	17	TGTGCCAGCAGCCTTACCAGGGGGGTCTATAGCAATCAGCCCCAGCATTTT	CASSLTRGVYSNQPQHF
TRBJ1-1	TRBV18	NA	TRBD1	15	TGTGCCAGCTCCCCCTTAGGGGGCAGGAACACTGAAGCTTTCTTT	CASSPLGGRNTEAFF
TRBJ1-1	TRBV4-2	NA	NA	14	TGTGCCAGCAGCGAGGGGGGGGAAATGACTGAAGCTTTCTTT	CASSEGGEMTEAFF
TRBJ1-5	TRBV2	NA	NA	13	TGTGCCAGCAGTAAACAGGAGAATCAGCCCCAGCATTTT	CASSKQENQPQHF
TRBJ2-2	TRBV19	once	TRBD1	16	TGTGCCAGTAGTACCCAACAGGGGGCGGGCACCGGGGAGCTGTTTTTT	CASSTQQGAGTGELFF
TRBJ2-3	TRBV11-3	NA	TRBD1	15	TGTGCCAGCAGCTCCCCGGGACAGGAAACAGATACGCAGTATTTT	CASSSPGQETDTQYF
TRBJ2-1	TRBV9	NA	TRBD2	15	TGTGCCAGCAGCCAGACTAGCGCCGTTAACAATGAGCAGTTCTTC	CASSQTSAVNNEQFF
TRBJ2-5	TRBV2	NA	NA	12	TGTGCCACCTCGGGATCCCAAGAGACCCAGTACTTC	CATSGSQETQYF